The 24 T cell receptor beta chains listed next were all sequenced from one sample in a study of shared clonotypes between healthy human individuals. Assay: immunoSEQ multiplex PCR; the TCRdb copy retains only in-frame clones and omits some. The sample lists some 1.5 million clones, under 99% occurring once. Sequenced sample: naive CD4+ T cells sorted from blood. Subset: CD45RA+ positively selected. The receptor set was obtained from a man between 25 and 39 years old in good health.

The rearrangement links TRBV29-1 to TRBJ2-7, with 7 bases matching TRBD1. The CDR3 length is 12 residues. Germline V CDR1 and CDR2: SQVTM, ANQGSEA. Trimming took 7 bases from V and 3 from J; bases not matched to a gene: 6. The CDR3 loop is CSGGTADYEQYF. The CDR3 bases are TGCAGCGGGGGGACAGCAGACTACGAGCAGTACTTC.

The chain has TRBV5-1 and TRBJ2-1, with D maybe TRBD1 (5 bases). The V gene lost 4 bases and the J gene lost 1 base, with 12 bases spanning the gap. Looked up from germline, CDR1 is SGHRS and CDR2 is YFSETQ. The CDR3 runs to 15 residues. CDR3 region: CASSIDQGSYNEQFF. The DNA for the CDR3 is TGCGCCAGCAGCATCGATCAGGGTTCCTACAATGAGCAGTTCTTC.

This chain links TRBV30 with TRBJ1-3; D gene uncertain. V was shortened by 2 bases and J by 2 bases, with 10 bases between the two germline ends. This CDR3 comprises 14 residues. The germline gives CDR1 GTSNPN, CDR2 SVGIG (reference sequence). The CDR3 loop reads CAWSIDTTGNTIYF. The CDR3 nucleotides are TGTGCCTGGAGTATTGATACTACTGGAAACACCATATATTTT.

The chain carries TRBV9 and TRBJ1-1; possibly TRBD1 for D (5 bases). Between the trimmed V and J ends, which lost 5 bases and 5 bases, there was a span of 13 bases. The CDR3 length is 13 residues. Germline-derived CDR1 and CDR2 are SGDLS and YYNGEE. DNA for the CDR3: TGTGCCAGCAGTGCCTCAGGGAATACTGAAGCTTTCTTT. Its translation: CASSASGNTEAFF.

V usage is TRBV5-4 and J usage is TRBJ1-2; tentatively, D is TRBD1 (5 bases). V lost 2 bases and J 4 bases, leaving 15 bases between the germline ends. CDR1 is SGHNT and CDR2 is YYREEE in the germline V gene (reference sequence). The CDR3 covers 15 residues. CDR3 nucleotides: TGTGCCAGCAGCTTCCCCGGGGACGCACTCTATGGCTACACCTTC. It yields the protein CASSFPGDALYGYTF.

The chain links TRBV28 to TRBJ2-6; D ambiguous. Trimming left V 4 bases short and J 0 bases short, with 7 bases between. CDR1 MDHEN and CDR2 SYDVKM come from the germline V gene. This CDR3 is 15 amino acids long. The CDR3 region has the DNA TGTGCCAGCAGTTACCCAGGCTCTGGGGCCAACGTCCTGACTTTC. This encodes CASSYPGSGANVLTF.

This clone was picked up one time. The sample carries other DNA sequences with the same CDR3. The rearrangement links TRBV5-4 to TRBJ1-4, with 7 bases fitting TRBD1. The length of the CDR3 is 14 residues. The germline gives CDR1 SGHNT, CDR2 YYREEE (reference sequence). V lost 4 bases, J lost 4 bases, and 4 bases stayed unmatched. CDR3 nucleotide sequence: TGTGCCAGCAGCCCAGGACAGGTTAATGAAAAACTGTTTTTT. This gives the protein CASSPGQVNEKLFF.

This sequence joins TRBV28 and TRBJ2-7; D perhaps matches TRBD1 (6 bases). The germline V gene has CDR1 MDHEN and CDR2 SYDVKM. Trimming took off 4 bases at V and 0 bases at J, with 16 bases between the two ends. The CDR3 covers 16 residues. CDR3 sequence (DNA): TGTGCCAGCAGTTCCCTGTACAGGGAGAGCTCCTACGAGCAGTACTTC. Translation gives CASSSLYRESSYEQYF.

The chain combines TRBV30 with TRBJ2-1; D ambiguous. This CDR3 has 14 amino acids. CDR1 is GTSNPN, CDR2 SVGIG, per germline (reference sequence). V gave up 0 bases and J gave up 2 bases, with 8 bases separating them. The CDR3 sequence is CAWSVLAPYNEQFF. As DNA, the CDR3 is TGTGCCTGGAGTGTACTCGCTCCCTACAATGAGCAGTTCTTC.

This clone was seen a handful of times. Within the sample, other DNA sequences also encode this same CDR3. This rearrangement joins TRBV18 to TRBJ2-5; the D is unclear. The CDR3 is made up of 12 amino acids. V dropped 3 bases and J dropped 0 bases, with 2 bases sitting between them. Germline V gene sequence: CDR1 KGHSH, CDR2 LQKENI. The CDR3 region is CASSPDQETQYF. CDR3 nucleotide sequence: TGTGCCAGCTCACCCGACCAAGAGACCCAGTACTTC.

The chain employs TRBV6-1 and TRBJ2-1; a possible D gene is TRBD2 (6 bases). V was clipped by 8 bases and J by 8 bases, with 13 bases between them. Germline V gives CDR1 MNHNS, CDR2 SASEGT. The CDR3 covers 12 residues. The CDR3: CASAGPGDEQFF. CDR3 coding DNA: TGTGCCAGCGCGGGACCCGGGGATGAGCAGTTCTTC.

The chain combines TRBV5-4 with TRBJ2-5; a possible D gene is TRBD2 (5 bases). V was shortened by 4 bases and J by 1 base, with 14 bases between the two germline ends. The CDR3 is made up of 15 amino acids. Germline CDR1 reads SGHNT; CDR2 reads YYREEE (reference sequence). CDR3 region: CASSGSGRTQETQYF. The CDR3 DNA sequence: TGTGCCAGCAGCGGGAGCGGTAGAACCCAAGAGACCCAGTACTTC.

This chain connects TRBV30 to TRBJ1-3; 7 bases fit TRBD1. This CDR3 contains 12 residues. Germline CDR1 reads GTSNPN; CDR2 reads SVGIG (reference sequence). V was clipped by 7 bases and J by 4 bases; unmatched bases: 4. The CDR3 coding sequence is TGTGCCTCCAGGGGGTCCGGAAACACCATATATTTT. It translates to CASRGSGNTIYF. Using reference TRBV30 and TRBJ1-3 for the parts outside the CDR3, the full variable domain is SQTIHQWPATLVQPVGSPLSLECTVEGTSNPNLYWYRQAAGRGLQLLFYSVGIGQISSEVPQNLSASRPQDRQFILSSKKLLLSDSGFYLCASRGSGNTIYFGEGSWLTVV.

The genes are TRBV7-8 and TRBJ2-1; D ambiguous. Germline-derived CDR1 and CDR2 are SGHVS and FQNEAQ. The CDR3 is 13 residues long. The V and J ends lost 5 bases and 6 bases respectively, with 11 bases between them. CDR3: CASSPRGSNEQFF. The DNA for the CDR3 is TGTGCCAGCAGCCCACGAGGCTCCAATGAGCAGTTCTTC.

The rearrangement uses TRBV27 and TRBJ2-5; D gene ambiguous. Trimming shortened V by 8 bases and J by 5 bases, and 15 bases separated the two germline ends. CDR1 and CDR2 from the germline V gene are MNHEY and SMNVEV (reference sequence). This CDR3 is built from 13 residues. In DNA form, the CDR3 reads TGTGCCAGCGCGAAGGCCCCCACGGAGACCCAGTACTTC. It specifies CASAKAPTETQYF.

The chain has TRBV5-1 and TRBJ2-2, with D unclear. Deletions cut 0 bases from V and 5 bases from J, with 11 bases between. Germline CDR1 reads SGHRS; CDR2 reads YFSETQ. The length of the CDR3 is 15 residues. The CDR3 nucleotides read TGCGCCAGCAGCTTGGGATTGCAGCCTACCGGGGAGCTGTTTTTT. Protein: CASSLGLQPTGELFF.

This clone was recorded only once. The genes are TRBV2 and TRBJ2-7, with D possibly TRBD2 on 5 matching bases. This CDR3 comprises 14 residues. The V and J ends lost 6 bases and 3 bases respectively, with 15 bases between them. Germline values: CDR1 SNHLY, CDR2 FYNNEI. CDR3 sequence: CASRKGSEDYEQYF. CDR3 nucleotide sequence: TGTGCCAGCAGGAAGGGATCGGAGGACTACGAGCAGTACTTC.

V usage is TRBV28 and J usage is TRBJ1-1; D remains ambiguous. The CDR3 is 12 amino acids. The ends were cut back, 7 bases at V and 0 bases at J, with 6 bases in the middle. Germline values: CDR1 MDHEN, CDR2 SYDVKM. The CDR3 sequence is CASKRLNTEAFF. CDR3 in DNA: TGTGCCAGCAAGAGGTTGAACACTGAAGCTTTCTTT.

V gene TRBV5-5 combines with J gene TRBJ2-1; D possibly matches TRBD1 or TRBD2 (5 bases each). The CDR3 consists of 14 residues. Germline CDR1 SGHKS, CDR2 YYEKEE (reference sequence). V was trimmed by 5 bases and J by 6 bases, leaving 15 bases between them. CDR3 region: CASSHAGGANEQFF. Here the CDR3 DNA reads TGTGCCAGCAGTCATGCTGGGGGTGCCAATGAGCAGTTCTTC.

The chain uses TRBV5-4 and TRBJ2-5; D is perhaps TRBD1 (6 bases). With 1 base removed from V and 3 bases from J, the gap between germline ends came to 16 bases. From germline, CDR1 is SGHNT and CDR2 YYREEE (reference sequence). The CDR3 has 16 residues. CDR3 sequence: CASSLNPFRGEETQYF. In DNA form, the CDR3 reads TGTGCCAGCAGCTTGAACCCTTTCAGGGGCGAAGAGACCCAGTACTTC. The full variable domain, rest sourced from reference TRBV5-4 and TRBJ2-5, is ETGVTQSPTHLIKTRGQQVTLRCSSQSGHNTVSWYQQALGQGPQFIFQYYREEENGRGNFPPRFSGLQFPNYSSELNVNALELDDSALYLCASSLNPFRGEETQYFGPGTRLLVL.

CDR3: CASSGGLAGNYEQYF. For the CDR3, the DNA is TGTGCCAGCTCAGGGGGACTAGCGGGCAACTACGAGCAGTACTTC. The genes are TRBV18 and TRBJ2-7; 12 nucleotides agree with TRBD2. The CDR3 is 15 amino acids. The V and J ends lost 5 bases and 3 bases, in that order; junction bases with no gene match: 5. CDR1 is KGHSH, CDR2 LQKENI, per germline. Supplemented by reference TRBV18 and TRBJ2-7, the full variable domain reads NAGVMQNPRHLVRRRGQEARLRCSPMKGHSHVYWYRQLPEEGLKFMVYLQKENIIDESGMPKERFSAEFPKEGPSILRIQQVVRGDSAAYFCASSGGLAGNYEQYFGPGTRLTVT.

The V gene is TRBV7-9, the J gene TRBJ2-1; 10 bases line up with TRBD1. Germline assignment: CDR1 SEHNR and CDR2 FQNEAQ (reference sequence). The ends lost 6 bases at V and 7 bases at J; junction bases unmatched: 6. CDR3 length: 14 amino acids. The CDR3 sequence: CASRFEGQGNEQFF. CDR3 bases: TGTGCCAGCAGATTTGAGGGACAGGGGAATGAGCAGTTCTTC. Combining the CDR3 with reference TRBV7-9 and TRBJ2-1 gives the whole variable domain DTGVSQNPRHKITKRGQNVTFRCDPISEHNRLYWYRQTLGQGPEFLTYFQNEAQLEKSRLLSDRFSAERPKGSFSTLEIQRTEQGDSAMYLCASRFEGQGNEQFFGPGTRLTVL.

V gene TRBV7-6 combines with J gene TRBJ2-3; 12 bases map to TRBD2. The V gene end was trimmed by 5 bases and the J gene end by 6 bases; junction bases not matched to a gene: 9. The CDR3 sequence is 16 residues long. CDR1 is SGHVS, CDR2 FNYEAQ, per germline. CDR3 protein: CASSLNLAGGPDTQYF. The CDR3 DNA is TGTGCCAGCAGCCTTAACCTAGCGGGAGGGCCGGATACGCAGTATTTT.

With respect to this clone: Other DNA sequences in the same sample also yield this CDR3. The chain combines TRBV18 with TRBJ1-5; tentative D call: TRBD1 (5 bases). Germline V lookup: CDR1 KGHSH, CDR2 LQKENI. V lost 6 bases to trimming and J lost 4 bases, with 10 bases between them. The length of the CDR3 is 13 residues. Written as DNA, the CDR3 is TGTGCCAGCTCGCGGGACCGTAATCAGCCCCAGCATTTT. Amino acids: CASSRDRNQPQHF.